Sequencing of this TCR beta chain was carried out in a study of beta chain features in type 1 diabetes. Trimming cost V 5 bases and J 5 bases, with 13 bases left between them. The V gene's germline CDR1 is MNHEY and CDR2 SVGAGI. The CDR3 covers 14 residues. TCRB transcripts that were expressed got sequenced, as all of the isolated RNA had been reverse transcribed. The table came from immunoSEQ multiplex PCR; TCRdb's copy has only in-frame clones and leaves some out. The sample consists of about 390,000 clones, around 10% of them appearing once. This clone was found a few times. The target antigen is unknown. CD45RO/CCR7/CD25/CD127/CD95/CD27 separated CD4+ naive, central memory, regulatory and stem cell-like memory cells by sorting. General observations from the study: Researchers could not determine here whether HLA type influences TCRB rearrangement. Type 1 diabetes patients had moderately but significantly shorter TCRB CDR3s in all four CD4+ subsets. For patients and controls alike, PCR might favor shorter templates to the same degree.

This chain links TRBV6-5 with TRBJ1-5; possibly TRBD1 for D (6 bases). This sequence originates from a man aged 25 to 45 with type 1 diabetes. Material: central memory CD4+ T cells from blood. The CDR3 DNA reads TGTGCCAGCAGTGAAACAGGGATACATCAGCCCCAGCATTTT. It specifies CASSETGIHQPQHF.